This entry is about one T cell receptor (beta chain). TCRdb processed the 5' RACE reads anew with MiXCR; each CDR3 protein has one entry. Among more than 300,000 distinct CDR3 sequences listed, roughly 13% were seen once. The sample comes from a study of T-cell memory formation after mild COVID-19. Trimming removed 0 bases from V and 8 bases from J; junction bases left unmatched: 5. CDR3 size: 13 residues. CDR1 is DFQATT, CDR2 SNEGSKA, per germline (reference sequence). Sequenced input: PBMCs or a T cell subset sorted from them (not recorded which). This chain joins TRBV20-1 and TRBJ1-2; 8 nucleotides line up with TRBD1. The TCR comes from a man younger than 35 who had mild COVID-19 (a few samples of this study predate the infection). Cell type and time point are not known. The CDR3 DNA reads as TGCAGTGCTAGAGACCGGGACAGGCGGGGCTACACCTTC. It translates to CSARDRDRRGYTF.